The 8 T cell receptor beta chains below come from one sample, sequenced in a study of control samples from healthy donors and cancer patients. Sequencing was performed with immunoSEQ multiplex PCR; in TCRdb, only in-frame clones are kept and a portion is missing. The data show 100,000 to 150,000 clones, with over 75% seen just once and about 8.7% held by the top ten. Sequenced input: blood. The receptors stem from a man aged 40-49 years in good health.

This clone was recorded once. The chain has TRBV24-1 and TRBJ1-1; D gene ambiguous. V shed 3 bases and J shed 1 base, with 8 bases lying between them. Per germline, CDR1 KGHDR and CDR2 SFDVKD. The CDR3 extends over 14 amino acids. The CDR3 protein is CATSDGLRNTEAFF. The DNA of the CDR3 is TGTGCCACCAGTGATGGGCTGAGGAACACTGAAGCTTTCTTT.

This chain's CDR3 is CASSHADGDSGNTIYF. DNA for the CDR3: TGCGCCAGCAGCCATGCCGACGGTGACTCTGGAAACACCATATATTTT. The chain has TRBV5-1 and TRBJ1-3; D is undetermined. The V end lost 4 bases, the J end lost 0 bases, and 14 bases lay between the germline ends. There are 16 residues in the CDR3. CDR1 SGHRS and CDR2 YFSETQ come from the germline V gene. The variable domain in full, completed from reference TRBV5-1 and TRBJ1-3, reads KAGVTQTPRYLIKTRGQQVTLSCSPISGHRSVSWYQQTPGQGLQFLFEYFSETQRNKGNFPGRFSGRQFSNSRSEMNVSTLELGDSALYLCASSHADGDSGNTIYFGEGSWLTVV.

The genes are TRBV5-6 and TRBJ1-6; possible D gene TRBD1, 5 bases. The CDR3 sequence is 14 residues long. The V gene lost 0 bases and the J gene lost 8 bases, with 9 bases spanning the gap. Germline V gene data show CDR1 as SGHDT and CDR2 as YYEEEE. CDR3 nucleotide sequence: TGTGCCAGCAGCTTGGCAGGGTTGTATTCACCCCTCCACTTT. Translating it yields CASSLAGLYSPLHF.

This clone is labeled as medium-sized. The rearrangement joins TRBV7-2 to TRBJ2-7, with D possibly being TRBD2 (6 bases). Per the germline V gene, CDR1 is SGHTA and CDR2 is FQGNSA. The CDR3 extends over 14 amino acids. The V gene lost 1 base and the J gene lost 0 bases, with 7 bases spanning the gap. DNA for the CDR3: TGTGCCAGCAGCTTAGGTAGCGGCTCCTACGAGCAGTACTTC. Translation: CASSLGSGSYEQYF.

V usage is TRBV2 and J usage is TRBJ1-5; D ambiguous. Trimming removed 3 bases from V and 0 bases from J, with 6 bases in between. Germline V gene sequence: CDR1 SNHLY, CDR2 FYNNEI. The CDR3 is 14 amino acids. This CDR3 reads CASSEENSNQPQHF. Here the CDR3 DNA reads TGTGCCAGCAGTGAGGAGAATAGCAATCAGCCCCAGCATTTT.

The chain is built from TRBV19 and TRBJ2-6; TRBD1 aligns across 8 bases. The CDR3 has 17 residues. The trim removed 6 bases at V and 0 bases at J, leaving 7 bases unmatched. CDR1 is LNHDA, CDR2 SQIVND, per germline (reference sequence). The CDR3 nucleotides are TGTGCCAGTAGATTGACAGGGGCCAGCTCTGGGGCCAACGTCCTGACTTTC. Protein sequence: CASRLTGASSGANVLTF. The variable domain in full, with the rest retrieved from reference TRBV19 and TRBJ2-6, is DGGITQSPKYLFRKEGQNVTLSCEQNLNHDAMYWYRQDPGQGLRLIYYSQIVNDFQKGDIAEGYSVSREKKESFPLTVTSAQKNPTAFYLCASRLTGASSGANVLTFGAGSRLTVL.

J is TRBJ2-5 and V is TRBV18, with D uncertain. This CDR3 region has 12 residues. Germline V gene data show CDR1 as KGHSH and CDR2 as LQKENI. Trimming stripped 3 bases from V and 5 bases from J, with 7 bases between. DNA for the CDR3: TGTGCCAGCTCACCGGCCGGGGAGACCCAGTACTTC. Encoded protein: CASSPAGETQYF.

This sequence joins TRBV2 and TRBJ1-1, with unresolved D. Between the trimmed V and J ends, which lost 4 bases and 3 bases, there was a span of 12 bases. Germline assignment: CDR1 SNHLY and CDR2 FYNNEI. This CDR3 is 14 amino acids long. CDR3 in amino acids: CASSAAPGDTEAFF. The CDR3 nucleotides read TGTGCCAGCAGTGCTGCACCTGGGGACACTGAAGCTTTCTTT.